This T cell receptor beta chain was documented in a study of T cell responses to AZD1222 COVID-19 vaccine. Overall study context: Second doses were pooled across both intervals (about 4 or about 12 weeks).

The study's findings and limits: Repertoires in all cases were sampled only once the peak T cell response had passed. The number of AZD1222 recipients seropositive at baseline was only five to seven.

The CDR3 has 12 amino acids. With 10 bases removed from V and 5 bases from J, the gap between germline ends came to 14 bases. The V gene's germline CDR1 is MGHDK and CDR2 SYGVNS. Assay used: immunoSEQ multiplex PCR; TCRdb lists only in-frame clones, some missing. The top ten clones hold 7.2% of a sample with 95,000 to 150,000 clones, 90% of them seen once. Remarks on this clone: The antigen is unknown.

This specimen was peripheral blood, taken on day 0 of AZD1222 vaccination. The clonotype originates from an adult in good health. The J gene is TRBJ1-2, the V gene TRBV25-1; D may be TRBD1 (6 bases). The CDR3 nucleotides are TGTGCCAAGAGGGACAAGCTTTATGGCTACACCTTC. Its translation is CAKRDKLYGYTF.